In this sample, the clone carrying this TCR beta chain turned up many times. TCR beta CDR3 sequences were amplified from RNA transcripts. The HTBI primer set was used in a first-round RT-PCR of the TCR CDR3. One entry per CDR3 protein, called by TCRdb with MiXCR from the multiplex PCR reads. Among around 600,000 distinct CDR3 sequences listed, 13% to 15% were seen once. Trimming removed 5 bases at V and 12 bases at J, with 17 bases between. Germline-derived CDR1 and CDR2 are SGHTA and FQGNSA. The CDR3 totals 13 residues. These data come from a study of T cells in Graves' hyperthyroidism and ophthalmopathy.

The sequence derives from a woman between 50 and 59 years old with Graves' ophthalmopathy. The chain joins TRBV7-2 to TRBJ2-1; D ambiguous. Sequenced material: blood. This CDR3 reads CASSASPGPWQFF. CDR3 DNA: TGTGCCAGCAGCGCCTCGCCCGGCCCATGGCAGTTCTTC. The full variable domain, rest sourced from reference TRBV7-2 and TRBJ2-1, is GAGVSQSPSNKVTEKGKDVELRCDPISGHTALYWYRQSLGQGLEFLIYFQGNSAPDKSGLPSDRFSAERTGGSVSTLTIQRTQQEDSAVYLCASSASPGPWQFFGPGTRLTVL.